This TCR beta chain originates from a study of blood T cell repertoires in COVID-19. This clone has a handful of counts. The V gene's germline CDR1 is DFQATT and CDR2 SNEGSKA (reference sequence). V lost 3 bases, J lost 5 bases, and 4 bases stayed unmatched. The CDR3 loop spans 15 amino acids. The data were produced by immunoSEQ multiplex PCR, yet TCRdb's version contains in-frame clones alone and is incomplete. Of about 270,000 clones in the sample, roughly 86% are singletons; the top ten hold approximately 2.5%. The sequence was obtained from a woman aged 18-30 years who had recovered from COVID-19. The genes are TRBV20-1 and TRBJ2-1; 13 bases align to TRBD2. Material: PBMCs or T cells enriched from blood (not recorded which). This CDR3 is CSASELAGGNNEQFF. The DNA of the CDR3 is TGCAGTGCTAGTGAACTAGCGGGGGGGAACAATGAGCAGTTCTTC.